The rows below give T cell receptor beta chains drawn from one sample of a study of T cell changes during pregnancy in multiple sclerosis. Sequencing was performed with immunoSEQ multiplex PCR; in TCRdb, only in-frame clones are kept and a portion is missing. In the table there are around 56,000 clones, 90% of which are singletons. The sequencing used peripheral blood, collected in the first trimester of pregnancy. Receptor source: a female donor in good health, enrolled as a control in a pregnancy study. Each CDR3 is given with its conserved first and last residue. A D gene is named only where the DNA matches it firmly. Where a row states a size, it is once, few, many or the class of an expanded clone; other rows omit it.

J gene,V gene,clone size,D gene,CDR3 protein,CDR3 DNA
TRBJ1-2,TRBV19,.,.,CASSTWGGSYGYTF,TGTGCCAGTAGCACGTGGGGCGGTTCCTATGGCTACACCTTC
TRBJ2-7,TRBV4-2,.,.,CASSQERDGVYEQYF,TGTGCCAGCAGCCAAGAGAGAGACGGAGTCTACGAGCAGTACTTC
TRBJ2-3,TRBV14,.,TRBD2,CASSQDILAGLADTQYF,TGTGCCAGCAGCCAAGATATACTAGCGGGACTAGCAGATACGCAGTATTTT
TRBJ2-7,TRBV25-1,.,.,CASSAPDSTYEQYF,TGTGCCAGCAGTGCCCCCGACAGTACCTACGAGCAGTACTTC
TRBJ2-2,TRBV5-4,.,TRBD2,CASSLTSGRVPGELFF,TGTGCCAGCAGCCTGACTAGCGGGAGGGTCCCCGGGGAGCTGTTTTTT
TRBJ2-4,TRBV19,.,TRBD1,CASSIPPGQANIQYF,TGTGCCAGTAGTATTCCCCCGGGACAGGCTAACATTCAGTACTTC
TRBJ2-7,TRBV5-4,.,TRBD1,CASSLGQGRHEQYF,TGTGCCAGCAGCTTGGGACAGGGGCGACACGAGCAGTACTTC
TRBJ1-2,TRBV28,once,.,CASSLPPGRGYGYTF,TGTGCCAGCAGTCTCCCCCCGGGAAGAGGCTATGGCTACACCTTC
TRBJ2-1,TRBV19,.,.,CASSHQSYNEQFF,TGTGCCAGTAGTCATCAGTCCTACAATGAGCAGTTCTTC
TRBJ2-7,TRBV7-2,.,.,CASSLIGGVVDEQYF,TGTGCCAGCAGCTTAATCGGGGGAGTAGTGGACGAGCAGTACTTC
TRBJ2-1,TRBV11-3,.,TRBD2,CASSPRTSGGTEQFF,TGTGCCAGCAGCCCCCGGACTAGCGGGGGGACTGAGCAGTTCTTC
TRBJ1-1,TRBV6-1,.,TRBD1,CASSLDQGGPTEAFF,TGTGCCAGCAGTCTCGACCAGGGGGGACCAACTGAAGCTTTCTTT
TRBJ1-5,TRBV19,.,TRBD1,CASSIAQGAEKHF,TGTGCCAGTAGTATAGCCCAGGGGGCGGAGAAGCATTTT
TRBJ2-3,TRBV7-2,.,.,CASSPRGPTDTQYF,TGTGCCAGCAGTCCCAGGGGACCCACAGATACGCAGTATTTT
TRBJ1-1,TRBV2,.,.,CASNEAGKAFF,TGTGCCAGCAATGAGGCAGGCAAAGCTTTCTTT
TRBJ1-2,TRBV19,.,TRBD1,CATLNRLTGVGYTF,TGTGCCACCCTAAACCGATTGACAGGGGTCGGCTACACCTTC
TRBJ1-2,TRBV28,.,TRBD1,CASSLLWEAGGADGYTF,TGTGCCAGCAGTTTATTATGGGAGGCAGGGGGCGCTGATGGCTACACCTTC
TRBJ2-2,TRBV19,.,.,CASSPHTRLGGRGTGELFF,TGTGCCAGTAGTCCCCACACCCGCTTGGGGGGGCGGGGCACCGGGGAGCTGTTTTTT
TRBJ2-5,TRBV5-6,.,.,CASSLSSVQETQYF,TGTGCCAGCAGCTTAAGCAGCGTCCAAGAGACCCAGTACTTC
TRBJ2-5,TRBV5-4,once,.,CASSGAAAETQYF,TGTGCCAGCAGTGGGGCCGCGGCAGAGACCCAGTACTTC
TRBJ1-1,TRBV30,.,TRBD1,CAWNSDRTASNTEAFF,TGTGCCTGGAACTCGGACAGGACAGCATCGAACACTGAAGCTTTCTTT
TRBJ2-2,TRBV2,.,TRBD2,CASSVLGGIGELFF,TGTGCCAGCAGTGTCTTGGGGGGGATCGGGGAGCTGTTTTTT
TRBJ2-5,TRBV29-1,.,.,CSVWSGGQETQYF,TGCAGCGTTTGGTCAGGGGGGCAAGAGACCCAGTACTTC
TRBJ1-4,TRBV6-1,.,.,CASYKNPPNEKLFF,TGTGCCAGTTACAAAAACCCACCCAATGAAAAACTGTTTTTT
TRBJ1-3,TRBV15,.,.,CATRKPSGNTIYF,TGTGCCACCAGAAAGCCCTCTGGAAACACCATATATTTT
TRBJ1-2,TRBV7-9,.,.,CASSKGGSFYGYTF,TGTGCCAGCAGCAAAGGGGGAAGTTTCTATGGCTACACCTTC
TRBJ1-5,TRBV30,.,.,CAWSVKGAPSNQPQHF,TGTGCCTGGAGTGTAAAAGGGGCGCCGAGCAATCAGCCCCAGCATTTT
TRBJ2-1,TRBV7-2,.,.,CASSLAGTSNEQFF,TGTGCCAGCAGCCTAGCCGGGACTTCGAATGAGCAGTTCTTC
TRBJ1-1,TRBV27,.,TRBD1,CASSLFEGANEAFF,TGTGCCAGCAGTTTGTTTGAGGGGGCCAATGAAGCTTTCTTT
TRBJ2-1,TRBV15,.,TRBD1,CATSTTWDRGRNEQFF,TGTGCCACCAGCACGACCTGGGACAGGGGTCGCAATGAGCAGTTCTTC
TRBJ2-1,TRBV30,.,.,CAWSDGAGEQFF,TGTGCCTGGAGTGACGGCGCGGGTGAGCAGTTCTTC
TRBJ2-2,TRBV28,.,.,CASGQTNTGELFF,TGTGCCAGCGGACAGACGAACACCGGGGAGCTGTTTTTT
TRBJ2-1,TRBV7-9,.,.,CASSSQDSLQFGEQFF,TGTGCCAGCAGCTCCCAGGACAGCCTACAATTCGGCGAGCAGTTCTTC
TRBJ2-5,TRBV6-6,once,TRBD1,CASSIRDRQQETQYF,TGTGCCAGCAGCATCCGGGACAGACAACAAGAGACCCAGTACTTC